The clone carrying this TCR beta chain was counted many times. There were TCR beta CDR3 regions amplified from RNA transcripts. HTBI primers were employed in a first-round RT-PCR of the TCR CDR3. TCRdb independently ran MiXCR on the multiplex PCR reads; one entry per CDR3 protein. This table holds about 400,000 distinct CDR3 sequences, about 16% found once. CDR3 length: 15 residues. Germline V gene data show CDR1 as MNHEY and CDR2 as SMNVEV (reference sequence). V trimming: 5 bases; J trimming: 1 base; junction bases outside the gene matches: 3. This sample is part of a study of T cells in Graves' hyperthyroidism and ophthalmopathy. Whole-study context: Upon initial diagnosis and before any treatment, peripheral blood was collected.

Source material: blood. The sequence was collected from a woman in her twenties or thirties with Graves' hyperthyroidism. The chain joins TRBV27 to TRBJ2-1, with 9 bases matching TRBD1. The CDR3, as DNA: TGTGCCAGCAGTGTTGACAGGGGGTCCTACAATGAGCAGTTCTTC. It yields the protein CASSVDRGSYNEQFF.